This TCR beta chain derives from a study of blood T cells in healthy people across ages (dated by TCRdb to the mid-2010s). In the study overall: In model experiments, template switching captured roughly one uniquely barcoded TCR beta cDNA molecule for every two T cells. The donors were divided into four age groups: young (average approximately 17 years), middle-aged (about 39), aged (around 59) and long-lived (82). Donors of different ages were randomly distributed across sequencing lanes to avoid experimental bias. Age-related changes in TCR beta repertoire diversity were measured in the study by deep sequencing normalized with unique cDNA molecular identifiers. Using the same blood draw, the study looked at two additional independent replicas of 1 million unique cDNA reads for two donors, one aged 18 to 29 and the other aged 80 or older. The research as a whole found: Estimates of total diversity from one million sequenced T cells were regarded as lower bounds and underestimates. Compared with the aged group, more naive CD4+ T cells, fewer expanded clones and increased TCR diversity were shown by the long-lived group, suggesting age selection. Since profiling was done on bulk unsorted PBMCs, naive and antigen-experienced compartments could not be conclusively compared. Observed TCR beta diversity correlated strongly with the percentage of naive T cells measured by flow cytometry. As age increased, observed TCR beta diversity per million T cells dropped in a roughly linear way, and a significant reduction was already evident by age 40. Because the CMV infection status of the donors was unknown, age-related changes in expanded clonotypes may potentially have been confounded.

The method was 5' RACE. Sequencing used an Illumina HiSeq 2500. A second PCR of 7 to 11 cycles was performed with a sample-barcoded 5' primer and a J-beta primer mix. A template-switch 5' adaptor carrying 12 random nucleotides introduced a unique molecular identifier onto each TCR beta cDNA molecule. Each sample yielded at least 3 million CDR3-containing paired-end reads. The Mint cDNA synthesis kit, primed by a TRBC-specific oligonucleotide, was used to synthesize first-strand cDNA from all RNA. After uracil-DNA glycosylase treatment, a first 18-cycle PCR used universal primers M1SS and BC2_uni_R on all cDNA. On the study's bioinformatics: Normalization of each sample was performed by random selection of 1 million high-quality reads, each carrying a distinct molecular identifier. Reads sharing molecular identifiers were discarded rather than binned into consensus sequences. MiTCR, run with a Q25 quality threshold and the strictest error-elimination algorithm, handled CDR3 identification, clonotype clustering and error correction. Lower-bound total TCR beta diversity was estimated with a nonparametric unseen species model using Euler transformation. The raw public reads went through TCRdb reprocessing: fastp at Q25, MiXCR clone calling, in-frame beta chains kept. Under each unique CDR3 protein, matching rows form one entry showing the most common genes and DNA. V and J calls and clone size were set by TCRdb, not the authors. The sample has some 1.5 million distinct CDR3 sequences on record, approximately 39% of them singletons. The ten largest account for approximately 4.1% of the sample.

The CDR3 measures 12 amino acids from cysteine to phenylalanine. The sequence is cut down to CDR3 DNA, 36 bases in frame from base 1. CDR1 KGHSH and CDR2 LQKENI were looked up in the germline V gene. For this clonotype: The target of this receptor is not known. A junction end diverges from the germline sequence, so it may reflect a read error.

Donors were approximately 42 systemically healthy Caucasian individuals from Russia aged 6 to 90 years. Ten milliliters of peripheral blood were drawn from each donor into EDTA-treated Vacutainer tubes. Ficoll-Paque density-gradient centrifugation was used to isolate PBMCs, with at least 6 million per sample. Trizol reagent was used to extract total RNA from PBMCs, with at least 5.5 micrograms per sample. For every donor, an aliquot of PBMCs went through flow cytometry to measure the percentages of naive CD45RAhigh/CD27high T cells. The receptor was derived from a woman under 30 in good health. Material: blood. The chain uses TRBV18 and TRBJ1-5; the D segment cannot be called with confidence. The CDR3 reads as follows: CASAPGNQPQHF. The DNA sequence reads TGTGCCAGCGCACCGGGCAATCAGCCCCAGCATTTT.